This TCR beta chain appears in the sequencing data of a study of metastatic and nonmetastatic thyroid tumors. At the level of the study: Repertoires were compared across blood and tumor or nodule tissue from malignant and benign thyroid patients. Study-level results: Relative to benign nodules, malignant thyroid tumors were reportedly characterized by significantly elevated TCR beta diversity in blood and tumor.

J was trimmed by 7 bases and V by 11 bases; bases with no gene match: 6. Germline CDR1 reads SNHLY; CDR2 reads FYNNEI. The CDR3 is 11 amino acids. Not a single patient had been given any form of treatment at any point before undergoing thyroid surgery. Points on this clone: The antigen is undetermined.

In the authors' workflow: In papillary thyroid cancer, a distant-metastasis classifier was built using CDR3 differences across clinicopathological groups. TCRdb re-called clones via MiXCR from the PCR reads. Here the V and J calls rest on TCRdb's processing, not on the authors' analysis. The table lists tens of thousands of clones, around a third of them singletons. The chain uses TRBV2 and TRBJ2-3; 7 nucleotides line up with TRBD1. This TCR was sampled from a female donor with papillary thyroid cancer or a benign thyroid nodule (not recorded which). Some clones in this sample may be carry-over from other donors' samples. The sequenced sample consisted of tumor tissue. The CDR3 is CAGDRAYTQYF. In DNA form, the CDR3 reads TGTGCCGGAGACAGGGCTTATACGCAGTATTTT. Full variable domain (outside the CDR3, taken from reference TRBV2 and TRBJ2-3): EPEVTQTPSHQVTQMGQEVILRCVPISNHLYFYWYRQILGQKVEFLVSFYNNEISEKSEIFDDQFSVERPDGSNFTLKIRSTKLEDSAMYFCAGDRAYTQYFGPGTRLTVL.